This section outlines one T cell receptor (beta chain) sequence together with its context. Its antigen is undetermined. These data originate in a study of cytotoxic CD8 clonotypes in ibrutinib-treated CLL. On the study more broadly: Following treatment for a median about 13 months, range 6 to 36, response samples were then taken.

Study observations and caveats: Clonality rose at ibrutinib response and fell back toward baseline at progression.

The repertoire was sequenced with immunoSEQ multiplex PCR; TCRdb's copy has only in-frame clones and lacks some. Of approximately 140,000 clones listed, approximately 90% are singletons. V shed 5 bases and J 6 bases; nucleotides not matched to a gene: 8. The CDR3 is made up of 14 amino acids. Germline V gene data show CDR1 as MRHNA and CDR2 as SNTAGT. Sequences were derived from PBMCs, sampled after 12 months of ibrutinib treatment. The clonotype comes from a human donor with chronic lymphocytic leukemia. This chain uses TRBV6-4 with TRBJ2-3; 7 nucleotides line up with TRBD2. The CDR3 is CASSIGGSLDTQYF. CDR3 sequence (DNA): TGTGCCAGCAGTATCGGCGGGAGTCTTGATACGCAGTATTTT.